Below are 29 T cell receptor beta chains sequenced from a single sample in a study of shared clonotypes between healthy human individuals. CD45RO negativity and positive selection for CCR7 defined naive CD8 cells, a population that excluded terminally differentiated effector memory CD45RA+ cells. Some clones are missing from TCRdb's copy, which holds only in-frame ones; the method was immunoSEQ multiplex PCR. Of over 2,000,000 clones listed, roughly 95% are singletons. Sequencing was done on a sample of naive CD8+ T cells from PBMCs. These receptors were taken from a man between 18 and 35 years old in good health. Some clones in this sample may be carry-over from other donors' samples.

This clone was counted a single time. The V call is TRBV6-4, the J call TRBJ2-1; no firm D call. Per the germline V gene, CDR1 is MRHNA and CDR2 is SNTAGT. V dropped 6 bases and J dropped 0 bases, with 12 bases sitting between them. The CDR3 has 15 amino acids. The CDR3 DNA reads TGTGCCAGCAGACTCACAAAGAGCTCCTACAATGAGCAGTTCTTC. Translation: CASRLTKSSYNEQFF.

Here the CDR3 DNA reads TGTGCCAGCACCTTAACAGGGAACACCGGGGAGCTGTTTTTT. It codes for CASTLTGNTGELFF. The chain combines TRBV27 with TRBJ2-2; weak D call: TRBD1 (5 bases). Germline CDR1 is MNHEY and CDR2 is SMNVEV (reference sequence). The CDR3 extends over 14 amino acids. The V end was cut by 7 bases, the J end by 1 base, with 10 bases between.

Remarks on this clone: At the DNA level, this CDR3 is encoded by other sequences in the same sample as well. The chain joins TRBV27 to TRBJ2-7, with 8 bases that match TRBD2. With 4 bases clipped from V and 3 bases from J, the junction kept 5 bases outside the gene matches. This CDR3 is 14 amino acids long. Looked up from germline, CDR1 is MNHEY and CDR2 is SMNVEV (reference sequence). The CDR3 loop is CASSSTSGHYEQYF. CDR3 sequence (DNA): TGTGCCAGCAGTTCCACTAGCGGCCACTACGAGCAGTACTTC.

The rearrangement links TRBV10-3 to TRBJ2-2, with 8 positions matching TRBD2. CDR3 length: 18 amino acids. With 4 bases clipped from V and 4 bases from J, the junction kept 14 bases outside the gene matches. Per germline, CDR1 ENHRY and CDR2 SYGVKD. The DNA of the CDR3 is TGTGCCATCAGTGGCGGTGCTAGCGGGTTGGTAGGCACCGGGGAGCTGTTTTTT. The encoded protein is CAISGGASGLVGTGELFF.

The rearrangement links TRBV7-9 to TRBJ2-2; weak D call: TRBD1 (6 bases). Germline CDR1 and CDR2: SEHNR and FQNEAQ (reference sequence). The germline V and J ends were trimmed by 8 bases and 7 bases, with 17 bases remaining between them. The CDR3 spans 14 residues. CDR3 protein: CASSEKQGYGELFF. CDR3 DNA sequence: TGTGCCAGCTCCGAGAAACAGGGATACGGGGAGCTGTTTTTT.

This chain links TRBV28 with TRBJ2-7; the D is unclear. Looked up from germline, CDR1 is MDHEN and CDR2 is SYDVKM. V lost 5 bases, J lost 2 bases, and 16 bases lay in between. The CDR3 totals 15 residues. Here the CDR3 reads CASSPTPGTAYEQYF. DNA of the CDR3: TGTGCCAGCAGTCCCACCCCCGGAACCGCCTACGAGCAGTACTTC.

This clone was counted a single time. This chain connects TRBV15 to TRBJ2-1, with no clear D. Germline V CDR1 and CDR2: LNHNV, YYDKDF (reference sequence). This CDR3 is 16 amino acids long. Trimming shortened V by 3 bases and J by 5 bases, and 17 bases separated the two germline ends. The CDR3, as DNA: TGTGCCACCAGCAGGGAAGGACGAGTAATCGACAATGAGCAGTTCTTC. This codes for CATSREGRVIDNEQFF.

About this clone itself: This sample also contains other DNA sequences that code for the same CDR3. The V call is TRBV7-9, the J call TRBJ1-4; D might be TRBD1 (5 bases). The V gene's germline CDR1 is SEHNR and CDR2 FQNEAQ (reference sequence). The CDR3 sequence is 14 residues long. V dropped 3 bases and J dropped 1 base, with 6 bases sitting between them. CDR3 protein: CASSLGGTNEKLFF. CDR3 in DNA: TGTGCCAGCAGCTTGGGGGGAACTAATGAAAAACTGTTTTTT. The full variable domain, in which reference TRBV7-9 and TRBJ1-4 provide the parts outside the CDR3, is DTGVSQNPRHKITKRGQNVTFRCDPISEHNRLYWYRQTLGQGPEFLTYFQNEAQLEKSRLLSDRFSAERPKGSFSTLEIQRTEQGDSAMYLCASSLGGTNEKLFFGSGTQLSVL.

Comments on this clone: Other nucleotide sequences from this sample produce the same CDR3. The J gene is TRBJ2-5, the V gene TRBV4-3; 7 positions match TRBD2. The CDR3 is made up of 16 amino acids. Germline loops: CDR1 LGHNA, CDR2 YSLEER. V lost 4 bases to trimming and J lost 4 bases; unmatched junction nucleotides: 12. The CDR3 bases are TGCGCCAGCAGCCCGAAGTGGCGGGAGCGGGGAGAGACCCAGTACTTC. It yields the protein CASSPKWRERGETQYF.

With regard to this clone: The sample holds other DNA sequences that translate to the same CDR3. This chain connects TRBV6-5 to TRBJ1-3; no reliable D call. V was cut by 0 bases and J by 0 bases, with 6 bases left in between. The length of the CDR3 is 15 residues. Per germline, CDR1 MNHEY and CDR2 SVGAGI. CDR3 residues: CASSYSASSGNTIYF. Here the CDR3 DNA reads TGTGCCAGCAGTTACTCTGCCAGCTCTGGAAACACCATATATTTT.

CDR3 in DNA: TGTGCCAGCAGCCAATCTGGCACCGGATTACATTCCTACGAGCAGTACTTC. Translated, it gives CASSQSGTGLHSYEQYF. V and J are TRBV16 and TRBJ2-7; D not resolved. The CDR3 is 17 amino acids. CDR1 and CDR2 (germline): KGHSY, FQNENV. V dropped 0 bases and J dropped 1 base, with 16 bases sitting between them.

The DNA for the CDR3 is TGTGCCAGCTCTGGGGGACACTACGAGCAGTACTTC. Translated: CASSGGHYEQYF. This chain links TRBV13 with TRBJ2-7; D perhaps matches TRBD1 (6 bases). Germline V gives CDR1 PRHDT, CDR2 FYEKMQ (reference sequence). Trimming took off 8 bases at V and 3 bases at J, with 11 bases between the two ends. The CDR3 spans 12 residues.

The chain uses TRBV5-1 and TRBJ1-1; D remains unclear. V lost 3 bases and J 1 base, leaving 16 bases between the germline ends. Germline lookup yields CDR1 SGHRS and CDR2 YFSETQ. The CDR3 has 16 residues. The CDR3 sequence: CASSSRLVTPNTEAFF. The CDR3 nucleotides are TGCGCCAGCAGCTCCCGACTCGTAACACCGAACACTGAAGCTTTCTTT.

This chain's CDR3 is CASSWRQFF. The CDR3 coding sequence is TGTGCCAGCAGTTGGCGGCAGTTCTTC. The V call is TRBV28, the J call TRBJ2-1; D remains ambiguous. There are 9 residues in the CDR3. V lost 4 bases to trimming and J lost 12 bases, with 4 bases between them. Germline V CDR1 and CDR2: MDHEN, SYDVKM.

V is TRBV28 and J is TRBJ1-5; D ambiguous. This CDR3 is built from 14 residues. CDR1 is MDHEN, CDR2 SYDVKM, per germline. The ends were cut back, 6 bases at V and 1 base at J, with 10 bases in the middle. The CDR3 coding sequence is TGTGCCAGCAGCAAGCTCGACAGCAATCAGCCCCAGCATTTT. It translates to CASSKLDSNQPQHF.

The chain has TRBV4-3 and TRBJ2-5, with TRBD1 identical over 9 bases. The J call may be mistaken, given a closer DNA end match to TRBJ2-7. The CDR3 totals 13 residues. Per germline, CDR1 LGHNA and CDR2 YSLEER. Written as DNA, the CDR3 is TGCGCCAGCAGCTTTGGACAGGGGAACGAGCAGTACTTC. Amino acid sequence: CASSFGQGNEQYF.

V gene TRBV12-5 combines with J gene TRBJ1-2, with D hard to call. CDR1 is LGHNT, CDR2 FRNRAP, per germline. The V end lost 6 bases, the J end lost 7 bases, and 15 bases lay between the germline ends. This CDR3 is 13 amino acids long. This CDR3 is CASGQTEIFGYTF. The CDR3 region has the DNA TGTGCTAGTGGACAGACCGAGATCTTTGGCTACACCTTC.

The genes are TRBV19 and TRBJ1-1, with 8 bases identical to TRBD1. Unmatched junction bases numbered 5, after V lost 5 bases and J lost 6 bases. The CDR3 is 13 amino acids. Per the germline V gene, CDR1 is LNHDA and CDR2 is SQIVND (reference sequence). CDR3 loop: CASSSTGGSEAFF. CDR3 in DNA: TGTGCCAGTAGTTCAACAGGGGGTTCTGAAGCTTTCTTT.

The chain recombines TRBV7-8 with TRBJ1-1; TRBD1 aligns across 7 bases. This CDR3 spans 16 amino acids. CDR1 and CDR2 (germline): SGHVS, FQNEAQ. The V segment lost 7 bases and the J segment 4 bases; nucleotides outside the gene matches: 15. CDR3 DNA: TGTGCCAGCAAAGCTACAAAGGGGGCGGGGGGCACTGAAGCTTTCTTT. Translating it yields CASKATKGAGGTEAFF.

J is TRBJ2-7 and V is TRBV7-3; the D is unclear. CDR3 length: 13 residues. CDR1 and CDR2 (germline): SGHTA, FQGTGA. Trimming removed 10 bases from V and 2 bases from J, with 15 bases in between. CDR3 in amino acids: CATSLGFTYEQYF. Written as DNA, the CDR3 is TGTGCCACCTCCCTAGGGTTTACCTACGAGCAGTACTTC. Together with reference TRBV7-3 and TRBJ2-7, the CDR3 gives the full variable domain: GAGVSQTPSNKVTEKGKYVELRCDPISGHTALYWYRQSLGQGPEFLIYFQGTGAADDSGLPNDRFFAVRPEGSVSTLKIQRTERGDSAVYLCATSLGFTYEQYFGPGTRLTVT.

The chain has TRBV7-2 and TRBJ2-1, with 8 nucleotides matching TRBD1. Germline values: CDR1 SGHTA, CDR2 FQGNSA. The CDR3 runs 15 residues. Germline trimming cut 7 bases from V and 0 bases from J; bases unmatched to any gene: 5. The CDR3, as DNA: TGTGCCAGCACGCACAGGGGGAGCTCCTACAATGAGCAGTTCTTC. This gives the protein CASTHRGSSYNEQFF. The full variable domain, rest sourced from reference TRBV7-2 and TRBJ2-1, is GAGVSQSPSNKVTEKGKDVELRCDPISGHTALYWYRQSLGQGLEFLIYFQGNSAPDKSGLPSDRFSAERTGGSVSTLTIQRTQQEDSAVYLCASTHRGSSYNEQFFGPGTRLTVL.

This clone was counted between two and nine times. The J gene is TRBJ2-2, the V gene TRBV27; 13 bases line up with TRBD2. Trimming removed 4 bases from V and 3 bases from J; junction bases left unmatched: 11. Germline loops: CDR1 MNHEY, CDR2 SMNVEV (reference sequence). The CDR3 contains 19 residues. The CDR3 DNA reads as TGTGCCAGCAGTTCGCCCCCAGGACTAGCGGGAGTCGACACCGGGGAGCTGTTTTTT. Residues: CASSSPPGLAGVDTGELFF.

DNA for the CDR3: TGTGCCAGCCTTCCCTTCAGATTAGCGGGGCAACCCTACAATGAGCAGTTCTTC. This encodes CASLPFRLAGQPYNEQFF. The V gene is TRBV27, the J gene TRBJ2-1; 8 nucleotides match TRBD2. The CDR3 consists of 18 residues. Germline CDR1 reads MNHEY; CDR2 reads SMNVEV (reference sequence). The junction had 17 bases not matched to a gene; V was cut back by 8 bases and J by 2 bases.

This chain connects TRBV28 to TRBJ2-1; 8 nucleotides match TRBD2. Trimming took 4 bases from V and 4 from J; bases not matched to a gene: 15. The CDR3 totals 18 residues. Germline lookup yields CDR1 MDHEN and CDR2 SYDVKM. The CDR3 region has the DNA TGTGCCAGCAGTTCAAGACTAGCGCCTCGAGGGGTATACAATGAGCAGTTCTTC. Protein sequence: CASSSRLAPRGVYNEQFF.

This chain uses TRBV4-2 with TRBJ2-5; 7 nucleotides agree with TRBD2. The CDR3 contains 16 residues. V was clipped by 0 bases and J by 5 bases; unmatched bases: 9. Germline loops: CDR1 LGHNA, CDR2 YNFKEQ. CDR3 nucleotides: TGTGCCAGCAGCCAAGATACGGCGGGAGAGGGGGAGACCCAGTACTTC. Protein: CASSQDTAGEGETQYF.

This clone occurred a few times. The chain couples TRBV28 to TRBJ2-1; TRBD1 matches at 9 bases. J gave up 6 bases and V 5 bases, and 5 bases lay outside the gene matches. Germline V gene sequence: CDR1 MDHEN, CDR2 SYDVKM. The CDR3 has 14 amino acids. The CDR3 DNA follows: TGTGCCAGCAGTCCGACGACAGGGGGCAATGAGCAGTTCTTC. Its protein product is CASSPTTGGNEQFF.

The genes are TRBV6-6 and TRBJ2-7; the D call may be TRBD1 or TRBD2 (5 bases each). V shed 5 bases and J shed 3 bases, with 14 bases lying between them. The CDR3 totals 14 residues. CDR1 is MNHNY and CDR2 is SVGAGI in the germline V gene (reference sequence). The CDR3 loop reads CASSNRDGGYEQYF. Written as DNA, the CDR3 is TGTGCCAGCAGTAACCGGGACGGAGGCTACGAGCAGTACTTC.

The chain couples TRBV5-4 to TRBJ1-5; 7 bases line up with TRBD1. With V trimmed by 4 bases and J by 6 bases, 4 bases remained unmatched. CDR3 size: 13 residues. Germline V gives CDR1 SGHNT, CDR2 YYREEE (reference sequence). The CDR3 region has the DNA TGTGCCAGCAGCCCTGACAGGGCTCAGCCCCAGCATTTT. Encoded protein: CASSPDRAQPQHF.

The chain uses TRBV4-3 and TRBJ2-1; D is undetermined. CDR3 length equals 15 residues. V was trimmed by 0 bases and J by 6 bases, leaving 12 bases between them. Germline-derived CDR1 and CDR2 are LGHNA and YSLEER. The CDR3 DNA reads as TGCGCCAGCAGCCAAGATCGTAGTGCGTTCAATGAGCAGTTCTTC. Amino acid sequence: CASSQDRSAFNEQFF.